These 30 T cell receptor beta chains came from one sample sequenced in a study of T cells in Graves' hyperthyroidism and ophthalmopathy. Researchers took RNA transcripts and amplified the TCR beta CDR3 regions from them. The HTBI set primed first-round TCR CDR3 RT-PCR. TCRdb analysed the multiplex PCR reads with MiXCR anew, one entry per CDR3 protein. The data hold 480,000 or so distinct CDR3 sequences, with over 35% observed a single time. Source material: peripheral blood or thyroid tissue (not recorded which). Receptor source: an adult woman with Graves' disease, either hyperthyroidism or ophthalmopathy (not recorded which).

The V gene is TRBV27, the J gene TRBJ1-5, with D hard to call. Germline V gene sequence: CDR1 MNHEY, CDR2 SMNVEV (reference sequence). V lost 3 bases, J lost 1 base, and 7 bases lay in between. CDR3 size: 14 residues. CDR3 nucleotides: TGTGCCAGCAGTTTTAAACAAAGCAATCAGCCCCAGCATTTT. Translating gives CASSFKQSNQPQHF.

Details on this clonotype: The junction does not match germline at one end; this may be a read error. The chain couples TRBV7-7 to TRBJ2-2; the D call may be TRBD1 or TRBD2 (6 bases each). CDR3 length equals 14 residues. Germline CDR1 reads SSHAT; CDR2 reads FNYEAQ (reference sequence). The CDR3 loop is CASSMGGNTGELFF. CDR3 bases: TGTGCTAGCAGCATGGGGGGCAACACCGGGGAGCTGTTTTTT.

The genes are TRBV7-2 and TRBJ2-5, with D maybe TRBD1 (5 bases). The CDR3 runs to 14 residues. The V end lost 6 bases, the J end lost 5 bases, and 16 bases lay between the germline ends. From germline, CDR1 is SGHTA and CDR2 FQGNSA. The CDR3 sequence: CASSEGASWETQYF. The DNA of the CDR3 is TGTGCCAGCAGTGAAGGGGCATCTTGGGAGACCCAGTACTTC.

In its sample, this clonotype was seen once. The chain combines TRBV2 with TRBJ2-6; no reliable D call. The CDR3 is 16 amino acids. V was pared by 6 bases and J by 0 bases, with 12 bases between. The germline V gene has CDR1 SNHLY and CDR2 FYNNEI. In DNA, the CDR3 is TGTGCCAGCAGAGGATCTGAGGACTCTGGGGCCAACGTCCTGACTTTC. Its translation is CASRGSEDSGANVLTF.

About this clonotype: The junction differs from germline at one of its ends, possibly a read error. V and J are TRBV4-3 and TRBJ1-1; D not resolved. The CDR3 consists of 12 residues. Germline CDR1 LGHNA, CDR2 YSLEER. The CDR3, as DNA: TGCGCCAGCAGCCAAGAGGGCGCGGGCCCTTCCTTT. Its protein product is CASSQEGAGPSF.

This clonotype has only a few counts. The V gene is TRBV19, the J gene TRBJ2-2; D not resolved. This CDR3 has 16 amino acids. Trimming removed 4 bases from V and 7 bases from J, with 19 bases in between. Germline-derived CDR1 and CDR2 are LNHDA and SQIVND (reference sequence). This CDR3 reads CASSTVRLIGHGELFF. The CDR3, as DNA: TGTGCCAGTAGTACCGTACGGCTAATCGGGCACGGGGAGCTGTTTTTT.

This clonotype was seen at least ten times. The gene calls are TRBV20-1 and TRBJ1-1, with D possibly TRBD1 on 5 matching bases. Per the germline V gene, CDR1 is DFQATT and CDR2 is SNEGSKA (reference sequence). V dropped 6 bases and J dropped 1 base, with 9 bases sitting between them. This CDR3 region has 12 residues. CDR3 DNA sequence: TGCAGTGCCCAGAGGGGGAACACTGAAGCTTTCTTT. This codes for CSAQRGNTEAFF.

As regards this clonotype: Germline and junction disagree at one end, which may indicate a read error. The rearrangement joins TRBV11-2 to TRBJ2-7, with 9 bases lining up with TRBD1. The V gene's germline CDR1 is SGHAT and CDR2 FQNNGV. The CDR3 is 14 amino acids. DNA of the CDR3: TGCGCCAGCAGCCAAGGGCGGGACAGGGACGAGCAGTATTTC. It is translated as CASSQGRDRDEQYF. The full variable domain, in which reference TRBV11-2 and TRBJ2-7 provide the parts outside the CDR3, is EAGVAQSPRYKIIEKRQSVAFWCNPISGHATLYWYQQILGQGPKLLIQFQNNGVVDDSQLPKDRFSAERLKGVDSTLKIQPAKLEDSAVYLCASSQGRDRDEQYFGPGTRLTVT.

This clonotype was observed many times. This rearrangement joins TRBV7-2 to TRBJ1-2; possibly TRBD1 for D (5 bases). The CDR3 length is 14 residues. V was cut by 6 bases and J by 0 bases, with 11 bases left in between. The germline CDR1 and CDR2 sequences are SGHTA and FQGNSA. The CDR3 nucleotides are TGTGCCAGCAGATTCGACAGAGCTAACTATGGCTACACCTTC. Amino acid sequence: CASRFDRANYGYTF.

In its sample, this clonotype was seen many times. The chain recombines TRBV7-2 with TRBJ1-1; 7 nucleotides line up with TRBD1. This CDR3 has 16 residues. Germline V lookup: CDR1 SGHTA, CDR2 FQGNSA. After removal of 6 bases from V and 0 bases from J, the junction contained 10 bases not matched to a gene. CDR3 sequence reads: CASSLHEDRMNTEAFF. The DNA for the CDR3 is TGTGCCAGCAGTTTACACGAGGACAGGATGAACACTGAAGCTTTCTTT.

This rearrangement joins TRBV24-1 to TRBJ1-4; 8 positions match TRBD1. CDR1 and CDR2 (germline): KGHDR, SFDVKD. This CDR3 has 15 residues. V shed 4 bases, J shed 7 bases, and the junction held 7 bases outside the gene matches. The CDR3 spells CATSDPRTGSEKLFF. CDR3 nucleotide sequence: TGTGCCACCAGTGACCCGAGGACAGGGTCTGAAAAACTGTTTTTT.

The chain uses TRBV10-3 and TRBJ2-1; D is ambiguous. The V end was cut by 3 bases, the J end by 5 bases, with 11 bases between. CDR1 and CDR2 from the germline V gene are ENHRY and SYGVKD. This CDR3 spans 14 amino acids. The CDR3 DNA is TGTGCCATCAGTGACAGTAAGGGTAACAATGAGCAGTTCTTC. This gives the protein CAISDSKGNNEQFF.

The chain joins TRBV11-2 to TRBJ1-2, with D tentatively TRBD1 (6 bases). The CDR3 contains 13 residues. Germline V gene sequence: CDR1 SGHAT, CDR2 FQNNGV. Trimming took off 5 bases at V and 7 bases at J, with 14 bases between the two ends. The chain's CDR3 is CASSLSGGVGYTF. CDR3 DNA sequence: TGTGCCAGCAGCCTTTCGGGGGGCGTTGGCTACACCTTC.

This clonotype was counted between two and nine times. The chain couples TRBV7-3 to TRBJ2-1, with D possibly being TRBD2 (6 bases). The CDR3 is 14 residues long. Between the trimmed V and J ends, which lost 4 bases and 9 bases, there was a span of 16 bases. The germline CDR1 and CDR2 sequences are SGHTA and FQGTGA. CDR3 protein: CASSSVLTSREQFF. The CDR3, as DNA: TGTGCCAGCAGCTCGGTACTGACTAGTCGTGAGCAGTTCTTC. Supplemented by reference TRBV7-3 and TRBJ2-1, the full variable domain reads GAGVSQTPSNKVTEKGKYVELRCDPISGHTALYWYRQSLGQGPEFLIYFQGTGAADDSGLPNDRFFAVRPEGSVSTLKIQRTERGDSAVYLCASSSVLTSREQFFGPGTRLTVL.

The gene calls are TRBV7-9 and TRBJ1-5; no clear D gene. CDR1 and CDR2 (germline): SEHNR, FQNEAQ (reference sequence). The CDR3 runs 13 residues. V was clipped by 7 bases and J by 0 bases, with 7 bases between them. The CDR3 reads CASTMGSNQPQHF. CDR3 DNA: TGTGCCAGCACCATGGGTAGCAATCAGCCCCAGCATTTT.

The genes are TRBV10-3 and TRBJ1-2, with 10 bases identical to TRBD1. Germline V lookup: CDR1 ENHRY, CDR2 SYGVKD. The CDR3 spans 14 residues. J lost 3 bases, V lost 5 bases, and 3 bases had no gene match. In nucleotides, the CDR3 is TGTGCCATCAGTAGACAGGGGGCGGACTATGGCTACACCTTC. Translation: CAISRQGADYGYTF.

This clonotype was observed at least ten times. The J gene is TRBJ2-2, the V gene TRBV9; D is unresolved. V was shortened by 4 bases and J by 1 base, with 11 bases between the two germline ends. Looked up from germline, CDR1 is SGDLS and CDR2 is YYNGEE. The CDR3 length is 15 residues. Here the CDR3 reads CASSPGPMNTGELFF. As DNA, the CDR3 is TGTGCCAGCAGCCCCGGGCCCATGAACACCGGGGAGCTGTTTTTT.

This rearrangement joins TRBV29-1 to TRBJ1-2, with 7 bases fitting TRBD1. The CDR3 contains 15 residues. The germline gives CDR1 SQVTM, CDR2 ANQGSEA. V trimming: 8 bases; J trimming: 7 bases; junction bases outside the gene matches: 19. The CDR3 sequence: CSLGTPGQPPGGYTF. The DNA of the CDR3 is TGCAGCCTTGGGACTCCGGGACAGCCGCCCGGTGGCTACACCTTC.

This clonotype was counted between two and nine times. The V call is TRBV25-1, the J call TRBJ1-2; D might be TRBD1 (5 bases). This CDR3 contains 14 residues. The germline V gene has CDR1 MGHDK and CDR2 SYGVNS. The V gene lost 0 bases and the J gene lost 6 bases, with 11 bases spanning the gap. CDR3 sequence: CASSEYNGDDGYTF. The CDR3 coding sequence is TGTGCCAGCAGTGAATATAATGGGGACGATGGCTACACCTTC.

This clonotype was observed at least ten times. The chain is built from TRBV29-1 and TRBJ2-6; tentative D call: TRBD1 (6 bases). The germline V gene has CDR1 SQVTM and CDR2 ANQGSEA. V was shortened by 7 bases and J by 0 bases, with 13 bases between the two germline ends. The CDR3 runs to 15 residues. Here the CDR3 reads CSAPTGSSGANVLTF. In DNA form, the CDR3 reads TGCAGCGCACCGACAGGATCCTCTGGGGCCAACGTCCTGACTTTC.

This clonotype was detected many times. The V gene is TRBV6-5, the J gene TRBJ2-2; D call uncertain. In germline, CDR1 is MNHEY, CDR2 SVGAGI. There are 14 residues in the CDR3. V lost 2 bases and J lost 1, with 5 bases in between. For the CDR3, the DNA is TGTGCCAGCAGTTACGAGCGGAACACCGGGGAGCTGTTTTTT. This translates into CASSYERNTGELFF.

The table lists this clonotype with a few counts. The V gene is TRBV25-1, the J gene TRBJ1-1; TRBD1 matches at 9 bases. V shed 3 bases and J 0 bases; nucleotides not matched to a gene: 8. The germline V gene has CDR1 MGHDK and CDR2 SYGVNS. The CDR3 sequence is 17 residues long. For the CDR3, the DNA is TGTGCCAGCAGTGACACCGGGACAGGGCGTGTGAACACTGAAGCTTTCTTT. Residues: CASSDTGTGRVNTEAFF.

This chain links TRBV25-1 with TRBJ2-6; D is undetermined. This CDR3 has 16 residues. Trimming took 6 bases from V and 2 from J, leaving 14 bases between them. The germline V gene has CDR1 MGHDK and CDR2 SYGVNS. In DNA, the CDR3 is TGTGCCAGCAGCAGACCGTTACACACTGGGGCCAACGTCCTGACTTTC. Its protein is CASSRPLHTGANVLTF.

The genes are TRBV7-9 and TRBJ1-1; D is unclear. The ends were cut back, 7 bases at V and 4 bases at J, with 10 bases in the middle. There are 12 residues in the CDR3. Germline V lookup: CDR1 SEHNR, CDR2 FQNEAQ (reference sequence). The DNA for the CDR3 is TGTGCCAGCACCGAGGTGGGCACTGAAGCTTTCTTT. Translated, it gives CASTEVGTEAFF.

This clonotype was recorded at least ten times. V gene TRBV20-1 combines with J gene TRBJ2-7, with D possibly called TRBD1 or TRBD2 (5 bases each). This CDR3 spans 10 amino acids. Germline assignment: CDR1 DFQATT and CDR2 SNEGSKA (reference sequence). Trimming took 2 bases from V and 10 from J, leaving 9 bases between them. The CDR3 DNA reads TGCAGTGCTAGACGGGACGGCCAGTACTTC. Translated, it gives CSARRDGQYF.

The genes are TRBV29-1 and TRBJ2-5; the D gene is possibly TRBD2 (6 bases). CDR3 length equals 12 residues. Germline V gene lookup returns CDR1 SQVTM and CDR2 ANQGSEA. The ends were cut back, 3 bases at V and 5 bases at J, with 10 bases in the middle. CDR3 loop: CSVEGGMETQYF. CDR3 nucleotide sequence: TGCAGCGTTGAGGGCGGGATGGAGACCCAGTACTTC. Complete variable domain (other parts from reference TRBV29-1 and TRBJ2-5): SAVISQKPSRDICQRGTSLTIQCQVDSQVTMMFWYRQQPGQSLTLIATANQGSEATYESGFVIDKFPISRPNLTFSTLTVSNMSPEDSSIYLCSVEGGMETQYFGPGTRLLVL.

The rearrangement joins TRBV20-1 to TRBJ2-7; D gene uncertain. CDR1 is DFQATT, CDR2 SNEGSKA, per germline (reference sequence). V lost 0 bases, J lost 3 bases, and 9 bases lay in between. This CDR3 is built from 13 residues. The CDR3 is CSARDEGLYEQYF. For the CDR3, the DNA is TGCAGTGCTAGAGATGAAGGGCTCTACGAGCAGTACTTC.

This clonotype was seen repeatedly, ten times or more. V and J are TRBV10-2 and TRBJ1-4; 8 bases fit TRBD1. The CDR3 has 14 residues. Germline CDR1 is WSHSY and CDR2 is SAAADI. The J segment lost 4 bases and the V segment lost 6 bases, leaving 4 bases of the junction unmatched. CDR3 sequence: CASRDTGGNEKLFF. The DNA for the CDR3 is TGCGCCAGCAGAGACACAGGGGGTAATGAAAAACTGTTTTTT.

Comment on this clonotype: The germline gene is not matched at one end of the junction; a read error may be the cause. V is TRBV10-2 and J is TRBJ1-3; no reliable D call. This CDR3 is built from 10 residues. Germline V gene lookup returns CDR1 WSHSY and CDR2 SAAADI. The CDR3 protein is CATERDTIYF. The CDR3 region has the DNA TGTGCCACCGAACGGGACACCATATATTTT.

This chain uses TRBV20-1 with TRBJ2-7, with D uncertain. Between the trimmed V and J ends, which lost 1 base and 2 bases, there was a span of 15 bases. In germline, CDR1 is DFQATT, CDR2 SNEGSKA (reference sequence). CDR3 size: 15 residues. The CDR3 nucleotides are TGCAGTGCTAGAGTTCGGCAGGTGTTCACCTACGAGCAGTACTTC. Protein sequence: CSARVRQVFTYEQYF.